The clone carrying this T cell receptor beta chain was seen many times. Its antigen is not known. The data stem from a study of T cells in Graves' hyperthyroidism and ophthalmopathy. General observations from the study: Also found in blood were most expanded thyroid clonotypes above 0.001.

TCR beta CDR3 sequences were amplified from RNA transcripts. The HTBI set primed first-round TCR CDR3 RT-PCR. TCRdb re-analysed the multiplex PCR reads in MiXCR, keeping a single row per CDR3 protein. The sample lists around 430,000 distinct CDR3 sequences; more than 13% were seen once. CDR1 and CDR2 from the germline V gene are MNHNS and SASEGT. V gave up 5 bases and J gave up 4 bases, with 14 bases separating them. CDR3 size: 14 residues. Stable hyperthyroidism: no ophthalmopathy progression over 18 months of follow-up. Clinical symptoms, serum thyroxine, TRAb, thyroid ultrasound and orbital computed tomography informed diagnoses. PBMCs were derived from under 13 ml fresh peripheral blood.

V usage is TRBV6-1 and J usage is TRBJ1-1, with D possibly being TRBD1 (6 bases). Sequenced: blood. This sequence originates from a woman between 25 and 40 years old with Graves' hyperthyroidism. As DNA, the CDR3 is TGTGCCAGCAGTAACAGGGCGTCGGGCACTGAAGCTTTCTTT. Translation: CASSNRASGTEAFF.